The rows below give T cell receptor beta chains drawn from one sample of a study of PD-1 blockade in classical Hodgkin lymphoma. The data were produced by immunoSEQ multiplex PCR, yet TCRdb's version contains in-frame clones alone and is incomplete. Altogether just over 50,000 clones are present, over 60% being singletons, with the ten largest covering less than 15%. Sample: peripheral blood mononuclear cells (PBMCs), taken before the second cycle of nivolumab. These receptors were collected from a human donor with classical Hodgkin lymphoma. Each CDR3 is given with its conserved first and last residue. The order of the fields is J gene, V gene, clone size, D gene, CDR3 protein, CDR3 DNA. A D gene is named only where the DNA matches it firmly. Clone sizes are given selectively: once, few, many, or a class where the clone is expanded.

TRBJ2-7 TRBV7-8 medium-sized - CASSLEMAREQYF TGTGCCAGCAGCTTGGAAATGGCTCGGGAGCAGTACTTC
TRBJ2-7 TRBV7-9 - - CASRIGTYEQYF TGTGCCAGCAGGATAGGGACCTACGAGCAGTACTTC
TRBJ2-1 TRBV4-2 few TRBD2 CARGRKREGNNEQFF TGTGCCAGGGGAAGGAAGCGGGAGGGTAACAATGAGCAGTTCTTC
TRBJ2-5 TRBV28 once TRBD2 CASKSLRGPSGSKETQYF TGTGCCAGCAAGAGCCTCAGGGGCCCTAGCGGGAGTAAAGAGACCCAGTACTTC
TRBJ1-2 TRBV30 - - CAWKFGPNNYGYTF TGTGCCTGGAAATTCGGACCGAATAACTATGGCTACACCTTC
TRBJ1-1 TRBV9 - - CASSPRGNTEAFF TGTGCCAGCAGCCCCCGCGGTAACACTGAAGCTTTCTTT
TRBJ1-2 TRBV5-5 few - CASSLSADGYTF TGTGCCAGCAGCTTGTCGGCCGATGGCTACACCTTC
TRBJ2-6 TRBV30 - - CAWSLTVPGFGANVLTF TGTGCCTGGAGCCTCACCGTACCGGGTTTTGGGGCCAACGTCCTGACTTTC
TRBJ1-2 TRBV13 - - CASSLWTDYGYTF TGTGCCAGCAGCCTTTGGACGGACTATGGCTACACCTTC
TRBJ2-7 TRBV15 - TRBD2 CATSRASGLSYEQYF TGTGCCACCAGCAGGGCCTCGGGACTAAGCTACGAGCAGTACTTC
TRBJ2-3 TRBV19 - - CASSTLGRATDTQYF TGTGCCAGTAGTACCCTGGGCAGGGCCACAGATACGCAGTATTTT
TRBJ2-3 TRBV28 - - CASSLRYRTDTQYF TGTGCCAGCAGTTTAAGGTACCGCACAGATACGCAGTATTTT
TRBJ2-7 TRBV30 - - CAWSKDLALRSYEQYF TGTGCCTGGAGTAAGGATTTAGCGCTGAGATCCTACGAGCAGTACTTC
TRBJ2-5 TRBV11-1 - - CASSLDSYQETQYF TGTGCCAGCAGCTTGGACAGTTACCAAGAGACCCAGTACTTC
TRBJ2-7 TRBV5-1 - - CASSLGPGPSYEQYF TGCGCCAGCAGCTTGGGTCCGGGACCCTCCTACGAGCAGTACTTC
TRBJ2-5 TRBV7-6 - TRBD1 CASSPGTGETQYF TGTGCCAGCAGCCCAGGGACAGGAGAGACCCAGTACTTC
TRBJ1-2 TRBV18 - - CASSQGTRYGYTF TGTGCCAGCTCACAAGGGACACGTTATGGCTACACCTTC
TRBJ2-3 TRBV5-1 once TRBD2 CASSPRPPLAGAQDTQYF TGCGCCAGCTCCCCTCGTCCCCCCCTAGCGGGAGCCCAAGATACGCAGTATTTT
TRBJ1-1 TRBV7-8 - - CASSLDAGVNTEAFF TGTGCCAGCAGCTTAGATGCAGGGGTGAACACTGAAGCTTTCTTT
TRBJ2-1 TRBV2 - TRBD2 CATSLRASGGKGEQFF TGTGCCACCTCCCTCCGGGCTAGCGGAGGGAAAGGTGAGCAGTTCTTC
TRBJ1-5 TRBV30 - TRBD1 CAWGTGSGQPQHF TGTGCCTGGGGGACAGGGTCGGGTCAGCCCCAGCATTTT
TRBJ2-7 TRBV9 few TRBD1 CASSEGQGSSYEQYF TGTGCCAGCAGCGAAGGACAGGGGAGCTCCTACGAGCAGTACTTC
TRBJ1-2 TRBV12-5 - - CASGLGMGQDRYTF TGTGCTAGTGGTTTGGGGATGGGGCAGGACCGCTACACCTTC
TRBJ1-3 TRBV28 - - CASSLKGNTIYF TGTGCCAGCAGTTTGAAGGGAAACACCATATATTTT